A selection of T cell receptor beta chains follows, all from one sample in a study of blood T cell repertoires in COVID-19. The protocol was immunoSEQ multiplex PCR, while the TCRdb copy is restricted to in-frame clones and leaves out a portion. This sample carries around 97,000 clones, approximately 80% of them seen once, and the ten largest clones take about 9.4%. The sequenced sample was peripheral blood. Every receptor here comes from a man between 70 and 80 years old with acute or convalescent COVID-19. Both conserved end residues are part of each CDR3. Each record gives: clone size, J gene, D gene, V gene, CDR3 DNA, CDR3 protein. A D gene is named only where the DNA matches it firmly. Size is omitted from some rows. Given values are once, few, many or a class for expanded clones.

once TRBJ1-2 TRBD1 TRBV6-4 TGTGCCAGCAGTGACGCGGGGACAGGGGTCTATGGCTACACCTTC CASSDAGTGVYGYTF
NA TRBJ2-7 TRBD1 TRBV14 TGTGCCAGCGAGTCGAGGGACAGGCCCTACGAGCAGTACTTC CASESRDRPYEQYF
NA TRBJ1-1 TRBD1 TRBV19 TGTGCCAGTAACAGGGGTCGGAACACTGAAGCTTTCTTT CASNRGRNTEAFF
NA TRBJ2-2 TRBD1 TRBV5-6 TGTGCCAGCAGCTACCGGGACAGGAACACCGGGGAGCTGTTTTTT CASSYRDRNTGELFF
NA TRBJ2-4 NA TRBV29-1 TGCAGCATCGGTCGAGGGGGGGGCAGGGAGGCGAATTTAGCCAAAAACATTCAGTACTTC CSIGRGGGREANLAKNIQYF
few TRBJ2-2 NA TRBV7-9 TGTGCCAGCAGCCGGACAGAGAACACCGGGGAGCTGTTTTTT CASSRTENTGELFF
many TRBJ2-2 TRBD1 TRBV28 TGTGCCGGGGGGACAGGGAGTCCCGGGGAGCTGTTTTTT CAGGTGSPGELFF
NA TRBJ2-6 NA TRBV9 TGTGCCAGCATGAGGGCTGGGGCCAACGTCCTGACTTTC CASMRAGANVLTF
NA TRBJ2-2 TRBD2 TRBV27 TGTGCCAGCAGTTGGGCGGGGGTAACCGGGGAGCTGTTTTTT CASSWAGVTGELFF
NA TRBJ1-5 NA TRBV7-9 TGTGCCAGCAGCTTACAGGGTGTTGGGCAGCCCCAGCATTTT CASSLQGVGQPQHF
NA TRBJ1-2 TRBD1 TRBV3-1/TRBV3-2 TGTGCCAGCAGACCTAGAGGGACAGTAGGGGGTTATGGCTACACCTTC CASRPRGTVGGYGYTF
NA TRBJ2-4 NA TRBV2 TGTGCCAGCAGTGCCCAGGCCAAAAACATTCAGTACTTC CASSAQAKNIQYF
NA TRBJ2-3 TRBD2 TRBV29-1 TGCAGCGTTGGACTAGCGGGAGGGCGTAGGGCAGCAGATACGCAGTATTTT CSVGLAGGRRAADTQYF
NA TRBJ2-2 TRBD1 TRBV7-2 TGTGCCAGCAGCTTCGGGACAGGGTACACCGGGGAGCTGTTTTTT CASSFGTGYTGELFF
NA TRBJ2-1 NA TRBV4-3 TGCGCCAGCAGCCAAGCTAGCACCAATGAGCAGTTCTTC CASSQASTNEQFF
NA TRBJ2-5 TRBD2 TRBV29-1 TGCAGCGTTCAAGACCCTCTAGCGGGGGAGTACCAAGAGACCCAGTACTTC CSVQDPLAGEYQETQYF
NA TRBJ1-1 TRBD1 TRBV4-1 TGCGCCAGCAGCCAAGCTCAAGGAGGGGGCTACGCTGAAGCTTTCTTT CASSQAQGGGYAEAFF
NA TRBJ1-1 NA TRBV7-9 TGTGCCAGCAGCCTTACCGGGGTGAACACTGAAGCTTTCTTT CASSLTGVNTEAFF
NA TRBJ1-1 NA TRBV6-5 TGTGCCAGCAGCTTACTTTCGAACACTGAAGCTTTCTTT CASSLLSNTEAFF
few TRBJ1-6 TRBD1 TRBV11-2 TGTGCCAGCAGCCGACAGGGAAGTTCACCCCTCCACTTT CASSRQGSSPLHF
NA TRBJ2-3 TRBD2 TRBV3-1/TRBV3-2 TGTGCCAGCAGCCGGAGACTAGCGGGGGGTGGAGATACGCAGTATTTT CASSRRLAGGGDTQYF
NA TRBJ2-5 TRBD2 TRBV19 TGTGCCAGTAGTATACGACTAGCGGGACAAGAGACCCAGTACTTC CASSIRLAGQETQYF
NA TRBJ2-3 NA TRBV7-8 TGTGCCAGCAGATACTCTTCGGGACACACAGATACGCAGTATTTT CASRYSSGHTDTQYF
NA TRBJ1-3 NA TRBV18 TGTGCCAGCTCAGCGGACAGAGGATCTGGAAACACCATATATTTT CASSADRGSGNTIYF
NA TRBJ1-3 NA TRBV18 TGTGCCAGCTCACGCGACCAGGGAAGGGGCTCTGGAAACACCATATATTTT CASSRDQGRGSGNTIYF
once TRBJ1-1 NA TRBV7-3 TGTGCCAGCAGCTTAAGAACCATCAGAAACACTGAAGCTTTCTTT CASSLRTIRNTEAFF